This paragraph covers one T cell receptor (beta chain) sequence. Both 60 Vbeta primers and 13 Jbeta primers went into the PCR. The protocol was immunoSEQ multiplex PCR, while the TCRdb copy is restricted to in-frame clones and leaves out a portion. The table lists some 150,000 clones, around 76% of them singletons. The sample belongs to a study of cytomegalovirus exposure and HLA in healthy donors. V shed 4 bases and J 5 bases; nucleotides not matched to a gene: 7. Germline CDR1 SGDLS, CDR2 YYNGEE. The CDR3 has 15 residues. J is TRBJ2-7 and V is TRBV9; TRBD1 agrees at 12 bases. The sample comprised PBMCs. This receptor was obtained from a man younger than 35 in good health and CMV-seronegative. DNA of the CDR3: TGTGCCAGCAGCCCTCGGGACAGGGGGCGGCACGAGCAGTACTTC. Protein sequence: CASSPRDRGRHEQYF.